The sequence of this T cell receptor (beta chain) was determined in a study of naive CD8 T cells in extremely preterm neonates. Assay used: immunoSEQ multiplex PCR; TCRdb lists only in-frame clones, some missing. The table has roughly 5,200 clones, roughly 96% seen once. Points on this clone: What it binds is unknown.

Germline loops: CDR1 MNHNS, CDR2 SASEGT. CDR3 length: 18 residues. The ends lost 4 bases at V and 7 bases at J; junction bases unmatched: 16. General study results and limits: Preterm infants showed shorter CDR3s, fewer N additions and less trimming than older groups. Compared with all age groups, preterm neonates showed less repertoire richness.

The source is a human donor in good health. The chain carries TRBV6-1 and TRBJ2-2, with 9 positions matching TRBD1. Sequencing used naive CD8+ T cells from blood. In DNA form, the CDR3 reads TGTGCCAGCAGTGGAGGGACAGGGAAACTTATGGTGGTCGGGGAGCTGTTTTTT. Translation: CASSGGTGKLMVVGELFF.